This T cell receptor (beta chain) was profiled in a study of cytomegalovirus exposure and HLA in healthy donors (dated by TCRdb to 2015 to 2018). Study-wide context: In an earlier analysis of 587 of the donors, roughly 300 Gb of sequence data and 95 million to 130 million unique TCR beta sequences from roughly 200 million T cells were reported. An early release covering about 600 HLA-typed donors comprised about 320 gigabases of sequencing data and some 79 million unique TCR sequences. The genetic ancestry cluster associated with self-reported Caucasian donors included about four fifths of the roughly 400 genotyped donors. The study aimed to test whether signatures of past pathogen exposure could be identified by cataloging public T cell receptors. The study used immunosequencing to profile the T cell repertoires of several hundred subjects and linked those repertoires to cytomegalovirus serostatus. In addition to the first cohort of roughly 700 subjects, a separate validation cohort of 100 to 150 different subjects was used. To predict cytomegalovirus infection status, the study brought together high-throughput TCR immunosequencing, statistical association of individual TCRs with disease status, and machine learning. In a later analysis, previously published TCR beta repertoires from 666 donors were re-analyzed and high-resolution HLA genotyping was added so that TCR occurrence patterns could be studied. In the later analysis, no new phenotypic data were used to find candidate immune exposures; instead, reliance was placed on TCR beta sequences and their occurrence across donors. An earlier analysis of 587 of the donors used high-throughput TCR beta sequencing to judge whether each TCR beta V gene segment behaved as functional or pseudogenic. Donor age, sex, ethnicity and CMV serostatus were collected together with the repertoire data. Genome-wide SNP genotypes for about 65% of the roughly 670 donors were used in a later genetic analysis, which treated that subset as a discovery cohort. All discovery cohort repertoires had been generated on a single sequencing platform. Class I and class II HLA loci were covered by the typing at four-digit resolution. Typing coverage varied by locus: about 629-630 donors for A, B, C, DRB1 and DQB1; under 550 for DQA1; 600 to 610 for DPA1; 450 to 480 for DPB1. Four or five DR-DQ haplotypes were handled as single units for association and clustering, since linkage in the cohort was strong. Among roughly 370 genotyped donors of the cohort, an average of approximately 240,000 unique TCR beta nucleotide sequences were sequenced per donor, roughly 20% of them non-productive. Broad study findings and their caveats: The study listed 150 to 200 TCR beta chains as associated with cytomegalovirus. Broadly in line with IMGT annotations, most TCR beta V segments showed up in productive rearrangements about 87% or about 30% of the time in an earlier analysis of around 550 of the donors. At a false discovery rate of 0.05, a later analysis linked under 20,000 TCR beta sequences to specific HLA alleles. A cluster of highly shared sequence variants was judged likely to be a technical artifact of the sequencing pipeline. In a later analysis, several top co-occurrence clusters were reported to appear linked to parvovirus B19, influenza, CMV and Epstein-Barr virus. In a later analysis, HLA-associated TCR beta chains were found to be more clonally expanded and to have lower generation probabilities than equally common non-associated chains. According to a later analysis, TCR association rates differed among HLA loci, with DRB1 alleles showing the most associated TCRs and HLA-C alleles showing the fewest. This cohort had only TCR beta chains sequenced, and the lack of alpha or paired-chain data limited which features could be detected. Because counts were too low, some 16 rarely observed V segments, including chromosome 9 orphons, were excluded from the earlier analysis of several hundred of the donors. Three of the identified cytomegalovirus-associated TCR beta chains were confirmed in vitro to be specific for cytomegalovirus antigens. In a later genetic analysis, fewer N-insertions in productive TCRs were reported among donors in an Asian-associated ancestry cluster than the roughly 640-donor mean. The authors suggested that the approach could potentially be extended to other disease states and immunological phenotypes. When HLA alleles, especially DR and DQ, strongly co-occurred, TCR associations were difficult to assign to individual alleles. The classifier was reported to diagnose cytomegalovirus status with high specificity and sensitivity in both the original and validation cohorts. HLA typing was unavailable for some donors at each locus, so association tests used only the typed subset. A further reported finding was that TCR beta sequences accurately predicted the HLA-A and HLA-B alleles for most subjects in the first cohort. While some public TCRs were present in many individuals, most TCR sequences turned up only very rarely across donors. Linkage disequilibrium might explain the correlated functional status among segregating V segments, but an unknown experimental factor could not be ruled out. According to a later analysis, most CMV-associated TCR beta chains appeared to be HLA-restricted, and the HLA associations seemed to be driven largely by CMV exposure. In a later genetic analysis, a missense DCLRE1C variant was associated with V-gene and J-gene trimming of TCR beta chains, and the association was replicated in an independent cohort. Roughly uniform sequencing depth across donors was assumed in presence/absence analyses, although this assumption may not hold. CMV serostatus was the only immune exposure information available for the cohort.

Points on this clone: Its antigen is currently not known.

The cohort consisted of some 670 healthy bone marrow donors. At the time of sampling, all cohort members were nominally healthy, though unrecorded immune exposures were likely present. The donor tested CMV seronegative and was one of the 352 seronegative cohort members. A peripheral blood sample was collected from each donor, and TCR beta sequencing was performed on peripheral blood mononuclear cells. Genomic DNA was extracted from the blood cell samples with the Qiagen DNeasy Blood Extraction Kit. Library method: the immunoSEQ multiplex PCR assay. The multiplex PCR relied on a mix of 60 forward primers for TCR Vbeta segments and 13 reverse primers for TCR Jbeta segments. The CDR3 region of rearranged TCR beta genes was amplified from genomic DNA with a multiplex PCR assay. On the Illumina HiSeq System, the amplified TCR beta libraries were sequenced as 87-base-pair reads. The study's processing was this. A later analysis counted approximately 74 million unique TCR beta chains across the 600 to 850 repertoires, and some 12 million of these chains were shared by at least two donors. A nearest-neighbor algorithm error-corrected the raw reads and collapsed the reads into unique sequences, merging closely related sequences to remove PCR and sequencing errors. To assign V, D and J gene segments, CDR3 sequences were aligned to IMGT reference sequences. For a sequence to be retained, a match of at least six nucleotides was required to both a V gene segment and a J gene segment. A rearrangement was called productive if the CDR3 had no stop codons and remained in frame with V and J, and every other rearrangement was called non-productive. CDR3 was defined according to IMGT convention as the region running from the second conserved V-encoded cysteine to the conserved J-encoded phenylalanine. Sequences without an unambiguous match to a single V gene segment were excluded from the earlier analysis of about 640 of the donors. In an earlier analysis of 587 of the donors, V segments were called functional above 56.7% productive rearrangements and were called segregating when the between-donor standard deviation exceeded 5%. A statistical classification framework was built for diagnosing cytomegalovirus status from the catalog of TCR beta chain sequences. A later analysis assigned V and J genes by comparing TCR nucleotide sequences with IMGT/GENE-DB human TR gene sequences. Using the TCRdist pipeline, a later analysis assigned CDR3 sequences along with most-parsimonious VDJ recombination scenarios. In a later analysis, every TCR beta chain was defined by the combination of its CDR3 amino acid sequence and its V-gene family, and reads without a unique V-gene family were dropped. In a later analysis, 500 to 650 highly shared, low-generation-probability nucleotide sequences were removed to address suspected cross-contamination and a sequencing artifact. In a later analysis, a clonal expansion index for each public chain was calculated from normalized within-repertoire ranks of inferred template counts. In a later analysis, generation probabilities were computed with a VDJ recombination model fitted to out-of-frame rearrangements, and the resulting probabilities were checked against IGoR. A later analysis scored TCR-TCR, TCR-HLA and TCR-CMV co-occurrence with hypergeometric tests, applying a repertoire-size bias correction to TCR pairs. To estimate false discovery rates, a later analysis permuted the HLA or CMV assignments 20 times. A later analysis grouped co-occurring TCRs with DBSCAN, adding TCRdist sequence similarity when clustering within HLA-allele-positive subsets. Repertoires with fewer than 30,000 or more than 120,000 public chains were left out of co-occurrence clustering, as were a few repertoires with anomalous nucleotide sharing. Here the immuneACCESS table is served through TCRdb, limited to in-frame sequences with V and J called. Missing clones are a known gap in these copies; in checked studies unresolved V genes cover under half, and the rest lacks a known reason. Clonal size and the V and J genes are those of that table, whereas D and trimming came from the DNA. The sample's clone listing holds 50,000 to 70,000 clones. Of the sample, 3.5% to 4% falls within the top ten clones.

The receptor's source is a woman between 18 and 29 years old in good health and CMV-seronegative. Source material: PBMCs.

In nucleotide form, the sequence is TGTGCCAGCAGCTTAGCCGACACCCTGGCCGCCTATGGCTACACCTTC. The translation is CASSLADTLAAYGYTF. This chain is built from TRBV13 and TRBJ1-2, with the D gene uncertain. The CDR3 covers 16 residues, taking in both the cysteine and the phenylalanine. The read is trimmed to its CDR3 DNA, 48 bases read in frame from base 1. For CDR1 and CDR2, the germline V gene (reference sequence) lists PRHDT and FYEKMQ. V is reduced by 1 base and J by 4 bases, leaving a spacing of 16 bases between them.